The present TCR beta chain was sequenced within a study of T cell clonality in common variable immunodeficiency. Notes on the study in general: What drives increased CVID clonality needs T cell subpopulation sequencing. Fewer deletions and N-nucleotide insertions were reportedly seen in common variable immunodeficiency TCR beta sequences.

The repertoire was sequenced with immunoSEQ multiplex PCR; TCRdb's copy has only in-frame clones and lacks some. Captured here are approximately 28,000 clones, none seen once; the top ten comprise around 3%. Of note for this clone: Its antigen is unidentified. The CDR3 extends 3 residues past the end of the read, so its final part is completed from the germline J gene.

Donors gave roughly 4.5 to 8 ml heparinized peripheral whole blood. V shed 3 bases and J shed 0 bases, with 6 bases lying between them. CDR1 and CDR2 from the germline V gene are SEHNR and FQNEAQ (reference sequence). CDR3 size: 14 residues. The TCR originated in a human donor with common variable immunodeficiency. Material for sequencing was peripheral blood mononuclear cells. This chain connects TRBV7-9 to TRBJ1-5, with D maybe TRBD1 (5 bases). CDR3 bases read: TGTGCCAGCAGCTTGACAGATAGCAATCAGCCC. This codes for CASSLTDSNQP. In full, the CDR3 reads CASSLTDSNQPQHF.